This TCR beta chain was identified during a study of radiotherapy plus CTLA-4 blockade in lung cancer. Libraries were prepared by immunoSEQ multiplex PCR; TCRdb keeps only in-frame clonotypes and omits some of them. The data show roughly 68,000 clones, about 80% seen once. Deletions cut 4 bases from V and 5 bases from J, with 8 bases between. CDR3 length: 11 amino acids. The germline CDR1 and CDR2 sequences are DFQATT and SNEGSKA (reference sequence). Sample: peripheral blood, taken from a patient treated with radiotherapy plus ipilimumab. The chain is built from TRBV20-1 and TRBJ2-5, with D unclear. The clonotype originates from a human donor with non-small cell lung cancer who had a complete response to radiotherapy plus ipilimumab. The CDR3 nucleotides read TGCAGTGCTAACTTGAGGGAGACCCAGTACTTC. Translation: CSANLRETQYF.